This is a list of T cell receptor beta chains from one sample in a study of blood T cell repertoires in COVID-19. TCRdb keeps only in-frame clones here, not all; method: immunoSEQ multiplex PCR. The repertoire holds 400,000 to 500,000 clones, roughly 90% seen once, with about 2% in the top ten. Specimen: PBMCs or T cells enriched from blood (not recorded which). The source of these receptors is a woman in her forties who had recovered from COVID-19. Each CDR3 is given with its conserved first and last residue. The D gene is left open where the match is weak. For some rows the clone size is stated as once, few or many, or as a class when expanded; others skip it.

abundance	d_gene	j_gene	v_gene	CDR3nt	CDR3aa
-	-	TRBJ2-1	TRBV5-4	TGTGCCAGCAGCATCGGAGACAATGAGCAGTTCTTC	CASSIGDNEQFF
-	-	TRBJ1-2	TRBV6-5	TGTGCCAGCACCCCAGGACAGCTCCATGGCTACACCTTC	CASTPGQLHGYTF
-	-	TRBJ1-2	TRBV28	TGTGCCAGCAGCCTCTCTCTCTTATACGGGGGGGCAGAGGGCTACACCTTC	CASSLSLLYGGAEGYTF
-	-	TRBJ1-2	TRBV30	TGTGCCTGGAGTGTAGGCGGTTATGGCTACACCTTC	CAWSVGGYGYTF
-	-	TRBJ2-2	TRBV5-5	TGTGCCAGCAGAGAGGCGGGATCTGTCGGGGAGCTGTTTTTT	CASREAGSVGELFF
-	-	TRBJ2-2	TRBV2	TGTGCCAGCAGTGAGGTCGCCGGGACCGGGGAGCTGTTTTTT	CASSEVAGTGELFF
-	-	TRBJ1-1	TRBV4-2	TGTGCCAGCAGCCAAGAAAAGGGGGGGGTGAACACTGAAGCTTTCTTT	CASSQEKGGVNTEAFF
-	TRBD1	TRBJ1-2	TRBV10-3	TGTGCCATCAGTGACGATCAGGGACAGAATAACTATGGCTACACCTTC	CAISDDQGQNNYGYTF
-	-	TRBJ1-1	TRBV9	TGTGCCAGCAGCGTATATGGCAAGATGAACACTGAAGCTTTCTTT	CASSVYGKMNTEAFF
once	TRBD2	TRBJ2-1	TRBV6-2/TRBV6-3	TGTGCCAGCAGTTACCCCCAGACTAGCGGGGGCTTGGTAAATGAGCAGTTCTTC	CASSYPQTSGGLVNEQFF
-	TRBD1	TRBJ2-1	TRBV18	TGTGCCAGCTCAACACGACAGGGGCAGGGCTACAATGAGCAGTTCTTC	CASSTRQGQGYNEQFF
-	-	TRBJ2-1	TRBV4-3	TGCGCCAGCAGCCAAGCTATAGGGGGTGAGCAGTTCTTC	CASSQAIGGEQFF